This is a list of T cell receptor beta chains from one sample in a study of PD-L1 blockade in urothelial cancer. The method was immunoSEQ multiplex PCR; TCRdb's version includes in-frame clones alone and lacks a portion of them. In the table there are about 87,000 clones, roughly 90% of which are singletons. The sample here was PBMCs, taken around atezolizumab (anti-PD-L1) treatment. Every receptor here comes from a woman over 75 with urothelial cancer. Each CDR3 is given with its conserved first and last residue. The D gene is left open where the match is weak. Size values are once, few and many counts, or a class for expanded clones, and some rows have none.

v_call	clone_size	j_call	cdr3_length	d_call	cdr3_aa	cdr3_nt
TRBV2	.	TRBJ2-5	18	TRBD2	CASSEGSGLAGGGETQYF	TGTGCCAGCAGTGAAGGTTCAGGGCTAGCGGGAGGAGGCGAGACCCAGTACTTC
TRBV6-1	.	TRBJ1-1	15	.	CASSGTEGTGGAVFF	TGTGCCAGCAGTGGGACTGAGGGCACAGGAGGGGCGGTGTTCTTT
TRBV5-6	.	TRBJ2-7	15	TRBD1	CASSWDRATRYEQYF	TGTGCCAGCAGCTGGGACAGGGCGACGCGGTACGAGCAGTACTTC
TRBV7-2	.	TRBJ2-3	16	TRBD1	CASSLLQGRVTDTQYF	TGTGCCAGCAGCTTATTACAGGGGCGAGTCACAGATACGCAGTATTTT
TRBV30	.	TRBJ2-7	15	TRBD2	CAWSGTSGKGYEQYF	TGTGCCTGGAGTGGGACTAGCGGGAAGGGGTACGAGCAGTACTTC
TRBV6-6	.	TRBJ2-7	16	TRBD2	CASSPKKTSGTYEQYF	TGTGCCAGCAGCCCCAAGAAAACTAGCGGGACCTACGAGCAGTACTTC
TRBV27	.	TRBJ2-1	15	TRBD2	CASSFLAGAVNEQFF	TGTGCCAGCAGTTTCCTAGCGGGAGCGGTCAATGAGCAGTTCTTC
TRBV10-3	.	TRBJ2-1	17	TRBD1	CAIRGIRPGTGINEQFF	TGTGCCATCAGGGGGATCCGTCCCGGGACAGGGATCAATGAGCAGTTCTTC
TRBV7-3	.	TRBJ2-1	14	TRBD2	CASSLGGRGNEQFF	TGTGCCAGCAGCTTAGGCGGGAGAGGCAATGAGCAGTTCTTC
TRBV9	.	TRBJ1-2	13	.	CASSAGEVDGYTF	TGTGCCAGCAGCGCCGGAGAGGTTGATGGCTACACCTTC
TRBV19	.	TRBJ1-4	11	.	CASSPSEKLFF	TGTGCCAGTAGTCCTAGTGAAAAACTGTTTTTT
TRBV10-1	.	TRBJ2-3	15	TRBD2	CASSETSGRTTEQYF	TGCGCCAGCAGTGAGACTAGCGGGAGAACAACTGAGCAGTATTTT
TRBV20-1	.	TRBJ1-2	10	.	CSANQVAYTF	TGCAGTGCTAATCAGGTGGCCTACACCTTC
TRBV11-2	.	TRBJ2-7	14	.	CASSLQAGSYEQYF	TGTGCCAGCAGCTTACAGGCAGGCTCCTACGAGCAGTACTTC
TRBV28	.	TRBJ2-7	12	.	CASSGPAAEQYF	TGTGCCAGCTCTGGTCCCGCGGCGGAGCAGTACTTC
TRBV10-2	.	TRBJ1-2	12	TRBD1	CASRQGNYGYTF	TGCGCCAGCCGACAGGGGAACTATGGCTACACCTTC
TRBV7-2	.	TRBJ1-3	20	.	CASSLAVGAGRLSSGNTIYF	TGTGCCAGCAGCTTAGCGGTAGGGGCAGGTCGACTCTCCTCTGGAAACACCATATATTTT
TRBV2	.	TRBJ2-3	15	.	CASIRDFRPTDTQYF	TGTGCCAGCATTCGGGACTTCCGACCCACAGATACGCAGTATTTT
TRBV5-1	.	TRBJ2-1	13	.	CASSLGLAGEQFF	TGCGCCAGCAGCTTGGGTTTAGCCGGTGAGCAGTTCTTC
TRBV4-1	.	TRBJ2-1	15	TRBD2	CASSHPGLADNEQFF	TGCGCCAGCAGCCATCCAGGACTAGCGGACAATGAGCAGTTCTTC
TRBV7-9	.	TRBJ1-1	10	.	CANGGTEAFF	TGTGCCAACGGAGGGACTGAAGCTTTCTTT
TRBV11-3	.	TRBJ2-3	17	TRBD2	CASSPGGLAGVTDTQYF	TGTGCCAGCAGCCCAGGGGGGCTAGCGGGAGTCACAGATACGCAGTATTTT
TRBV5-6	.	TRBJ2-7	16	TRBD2	CASSLFSGIWPGEQYF	TGTGCCAGCAGCTTGTTTAGCGGGATCTGGCCCGGTGAGCAGTACTTC
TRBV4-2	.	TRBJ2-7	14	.	CASSPSDIPYEQYF	TGTGCCAGCAGCCCCTCGGACATCCCCTACGAGCAGTACTTC
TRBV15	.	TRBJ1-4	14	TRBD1	CATSRGETGGVLFF	TGTGCCACCAGCAGAGGAGAGACAGGGGGAGTACTGTTTTTT
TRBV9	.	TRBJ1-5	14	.	CASSLGGGFQPQHF	TGTGCCAGCAGCCTTGGTGGGGGCTTTCAGCCCCAGCATTTT
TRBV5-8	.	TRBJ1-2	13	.	CASSIQGIGGYTF	TGTGCCAGCAGCATTCAGGGAATCGGTGGCTACACCTTC
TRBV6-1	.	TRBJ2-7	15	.	CASSEADAGLYEQYF	TGTGCCAGCAGTGAAGCTGACGCGGGACTTTACGAGCAGTACTTC
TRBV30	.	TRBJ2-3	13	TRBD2	CASSSGRADTQYF	TGTGCCTCCTCTAGCGGGAGGGCAGATACGCAGTATTTT
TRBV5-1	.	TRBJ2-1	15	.	CASSSSVGGANEQFF	TGCGCCAGCAGCTCTAGCGTGGGCGGAGCCAATGAGCAGTTCTTC
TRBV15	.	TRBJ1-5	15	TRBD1	CATSIKGQYNQPQHF	TGTGCCACCAGCATCAAGGGACAGTACAATCAGCCCCAGCATTTT
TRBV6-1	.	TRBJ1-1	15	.	CASSGPQWRSTEAFF	TGTGCCAGCAGTGGGCCGCAGTGGCGGTCCACTGAAGCTTTCTTT
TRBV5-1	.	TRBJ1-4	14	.	CASSPLQGDEKLFF	TGCGCCAGCAGCCCTCTACAGGGTGATGAAAAACTGTTTTTT
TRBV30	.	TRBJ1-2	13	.	CAWGGRIGYGYTF	TGTGCCTGGGGGGGCAGGATCGGCTATGGCTACACCTTC
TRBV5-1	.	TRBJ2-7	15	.	CASSLRTDGLGEQYF	TGCGCCAGCAGCTTAAGGACGGATGGACTCGGCGAGCAGTACTTC
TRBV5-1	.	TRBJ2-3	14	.	CASSFRRLPDTQYF	TGCGCCAGCAGCTTTCGACGACTACCAGATACGCAGTATTTT
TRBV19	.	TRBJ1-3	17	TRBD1	CASSTFWTGASGNTIYF	TGTGCCAGTAGTACCTTTTGGACAGGAGCCTCTGGAAACACCATATATTTT
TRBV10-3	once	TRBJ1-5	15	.	CAISRTDLTNQPQHF	TGTGCCATCAGTCGGACAGACCTTACCAATCAGCCCCAGCATTTT
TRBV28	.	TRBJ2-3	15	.	CASSGGFGAADTQYF	TGTGCCAGCTCCGGAGGATTCGGAGCGGCAGATACGCAGTATTTT
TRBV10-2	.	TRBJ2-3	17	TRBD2	CASSERVLAGGPGTQYF	TGCGCCAGCAGTGAGCGGGTACTAGCGGGAGGGCCGGGTACGCAGTATTTT
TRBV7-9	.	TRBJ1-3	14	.	CASSLGTYENTIYF	TGTGCCAGCAGCCTTGGGACATACGAAAACACCATATATTTT
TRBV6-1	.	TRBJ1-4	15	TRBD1	CASIPGQGLGEKLFF	TGTGCCAGCATTCCGGGACAGGGTCTGGGTGAAAAACTGTTTTTT
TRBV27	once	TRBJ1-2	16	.	CASSLSTGRSNYGYTF	TGTGCCAGCAGCCTCTCCACCGGGAGATCTAACTATGGCTACACCTTC
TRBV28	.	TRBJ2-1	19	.	CASSLSVLTPRNPYNEQFF	TGTGCCAGCAGTTTGTCAGTATTAACCCCCCGAAATCCCTACAATGAGCAGTTCTTC
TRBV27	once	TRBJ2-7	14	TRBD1	CASSPGQVSYEQYF	TGTGCCAGCAGTCCAGGACAGGTCTCCTACGAGCAGTACTTC
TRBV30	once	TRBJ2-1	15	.	CAWSVVSGVFNEQFF	TGTGCCTGGAGTGTAGTTAGCGGAGTATTCAATGAGCAGTTCTTC